Reported below is one T cell receptor (beta chain). This sample is part of a study of shared T cell receptors in the human thymus. Measured with immunoSEQ multiplex PCR; TCRdb has only the in-frame clones, and not every one. Found here are about 730,000 clones, 70% to 90% of them singletons; the top ten hold 0.0095% to 0.011%. Unmatched junction bases numbered 17, after V lost 1 base and J lost 1 base. The germline V gene has CDR1 LGHNA and CDR2 YNFKEQ. The CDR3 covers 20 residues. This sample also appeared in a second study, on human thymus T cells. That work adds: The donors were infants in Finland with congenital heart defects, otherwise immunologically healthy. Resections obtained during corrective heart surgery supplied the thymus tissue. Across thymic and blood repertoires, the usage of V and J genes appeared to be biased. Among unrelated individuals, related research reported thymic repertoires that overlapped highly.

The receptor was isolated from a girl under two years old with a congenital heart defect. The sample comprised thymocytes. The V and J genes are TRBV4-2 and TRBJ2-3, with 7 bases identical to TRBD2. As DNA, the CDR3 is TGTGCCAGCAGCCAAGCGAATCCCGGGACTAACCCCCCCGGCACAGATACGCAGTATTTT. It codes for CASSQANPGTNPPGTDTQYF.